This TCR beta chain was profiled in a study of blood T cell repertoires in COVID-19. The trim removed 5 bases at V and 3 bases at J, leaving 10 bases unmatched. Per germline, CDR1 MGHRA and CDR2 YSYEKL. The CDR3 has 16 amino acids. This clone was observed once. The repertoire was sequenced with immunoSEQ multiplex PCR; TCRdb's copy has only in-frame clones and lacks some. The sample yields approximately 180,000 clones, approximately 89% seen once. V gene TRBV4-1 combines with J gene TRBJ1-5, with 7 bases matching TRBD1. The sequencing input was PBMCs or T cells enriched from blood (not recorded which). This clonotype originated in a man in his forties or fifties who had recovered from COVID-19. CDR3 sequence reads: CASSVLKTGSNQPQHF. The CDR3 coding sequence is TGCGCCAGCAGCGTCCTCAAGACAGGGTCCAATCAGCCCCAGCATTTT.